The T cell receptor beta chain described here comes from a study of blood T cell repertoires in COVID-19. Study details: Both acute and convalescent COVID-19 samples were obtained from the United States, Italy and Spain.

Assignments of participants to cohorts depended upon their own reported clinical history. All recovered Cohort 3 donors got two negative PCRs, got clearance, or saw symptom resolution. In the authors' methods: Reference gene primer amplification gave estimated nucleated cell counts. Here immunoSEQ multiplex PCR was the method, and the copy in TCRdb shows in-frame clones only, minus some. V, J and clone size are taken as reported in that table, and D and trimming were inferred from the DNA itself. The sample records under 200,000 clones, more than 65% being singletons. V lost 11 bases and J lost 2, with 25 bases in between. The CDR3 is 16 amino acids. Germline values: CDR1 SNHLY, CDR2 FYNNEI.

The clonotype originates from a man aged 55 to 70 who had recovered from COVID-19. V usage is TRBV2 and J usage is TRBJ2-7, with a possible D match to TRBD1 (5 bases). The source material was PBMCs or T cells enriched from blood (not recorded which). The CDR3 region is CAGLRGDRSSTYEQYF. CDR3 DNA sequence: TGTGCCGGCCTTAGAGGCGACAGATCTTCGACCTACGAGCAGTACTTC.